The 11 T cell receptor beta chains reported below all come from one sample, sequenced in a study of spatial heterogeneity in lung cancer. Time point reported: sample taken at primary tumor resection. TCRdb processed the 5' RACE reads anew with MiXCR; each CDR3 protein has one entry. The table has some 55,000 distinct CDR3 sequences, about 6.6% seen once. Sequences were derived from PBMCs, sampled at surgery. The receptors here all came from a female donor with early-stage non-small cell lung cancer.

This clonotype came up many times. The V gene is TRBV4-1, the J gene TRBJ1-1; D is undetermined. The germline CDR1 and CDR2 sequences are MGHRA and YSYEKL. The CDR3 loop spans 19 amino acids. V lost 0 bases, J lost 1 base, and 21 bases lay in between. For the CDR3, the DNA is TGCGCCAGCAGCCAAGAATCGTGGAGCGGGATCCTAACGAACACTGAAGCTTTCTTT. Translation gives CASSQESWSGILTNTEAFF.

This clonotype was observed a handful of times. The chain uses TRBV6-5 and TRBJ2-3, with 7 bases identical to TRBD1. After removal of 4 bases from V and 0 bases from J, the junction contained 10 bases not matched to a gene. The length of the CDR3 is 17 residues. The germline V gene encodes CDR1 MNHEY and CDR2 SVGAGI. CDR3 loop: CASSFDRAGASTDTQYF. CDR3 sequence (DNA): TGTGCCAGCAGTTTCGACAGGGCCGGAGCTAGCACAGATACGCAGTATTTT.

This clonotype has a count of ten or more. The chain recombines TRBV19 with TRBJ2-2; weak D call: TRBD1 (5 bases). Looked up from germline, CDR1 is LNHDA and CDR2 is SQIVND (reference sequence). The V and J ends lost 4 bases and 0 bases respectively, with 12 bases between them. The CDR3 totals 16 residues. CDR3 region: CASSRGSTSNTGELFF. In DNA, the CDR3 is TGTGCCAGTAGTAGGGGCAGCACCTCGAACACCGGGGAGCTGTTTTTT.

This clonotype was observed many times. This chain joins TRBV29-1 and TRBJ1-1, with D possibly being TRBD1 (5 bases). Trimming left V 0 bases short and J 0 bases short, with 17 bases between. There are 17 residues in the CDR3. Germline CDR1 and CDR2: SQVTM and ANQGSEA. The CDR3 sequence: CSVEDLQGGIMNTEAFF. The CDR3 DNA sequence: TGCAGCGTTGAAGATCTTCAGGGAGGTATCATGAACACTGAAGCTTTCTTT.

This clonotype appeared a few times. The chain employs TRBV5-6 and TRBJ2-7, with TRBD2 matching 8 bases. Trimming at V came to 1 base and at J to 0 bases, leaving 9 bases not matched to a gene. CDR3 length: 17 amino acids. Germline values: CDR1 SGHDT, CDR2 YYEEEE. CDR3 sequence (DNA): TGTGCCAGCAGCTTGATAGGGCGGGGGACTAGCTCCTACGAGCAGTACTTC. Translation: CASSLIGRGTSSYEQYF.

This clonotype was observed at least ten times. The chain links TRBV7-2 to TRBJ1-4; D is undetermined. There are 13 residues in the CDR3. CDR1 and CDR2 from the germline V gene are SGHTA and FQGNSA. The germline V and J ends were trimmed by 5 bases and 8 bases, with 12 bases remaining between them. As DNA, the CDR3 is TGTGCCAGCAGCCTGGGTGCAGTCGAAAAACTGTTTTTT. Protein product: CASSLGAVEKLFF.

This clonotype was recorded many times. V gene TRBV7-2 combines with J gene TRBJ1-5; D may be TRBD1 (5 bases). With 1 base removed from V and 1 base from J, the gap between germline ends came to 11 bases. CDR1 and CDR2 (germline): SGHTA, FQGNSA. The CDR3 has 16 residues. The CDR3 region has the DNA TGTGCCAGCAGCTTAGAGCAGGGTGTGAGCAATCAGCCCCAGCATTTT. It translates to CASSLEQGVSNQPQHF.

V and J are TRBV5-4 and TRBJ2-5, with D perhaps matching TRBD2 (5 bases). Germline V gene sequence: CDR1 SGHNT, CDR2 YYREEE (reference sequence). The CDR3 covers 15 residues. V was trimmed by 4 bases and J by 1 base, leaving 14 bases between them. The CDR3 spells CASSPPLGSQETQYF. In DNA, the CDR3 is TGTGCCAGCAGCCCACCCCTGGGGAGCCAAGAGACCCAGTACTTC.

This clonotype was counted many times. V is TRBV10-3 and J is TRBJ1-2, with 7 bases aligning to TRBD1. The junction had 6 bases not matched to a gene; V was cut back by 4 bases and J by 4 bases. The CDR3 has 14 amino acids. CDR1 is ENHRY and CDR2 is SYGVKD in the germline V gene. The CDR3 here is CAISVKGASYGYTF. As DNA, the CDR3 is TGTGCCATCAGTGTAAAGGGGGCATCCTATGGCTACACCTTC.

DNA of the CDR3: TGTGCCAGCGTTGTGCAGGGGGCGGATCAGCCCCAGCATTTT. The encoded protein is CASVVQGADQPQHF. This sequence joins TRBV28 and TRBJ1-5; TRBD1 agrees at 8 bases. J lost 5 bases, V lost 8 bases, and 8 bases had no gene match. Germline loops: CDR1 MDHEN, CDR2 SYDVKM. The CDR3 totals 14 residues.

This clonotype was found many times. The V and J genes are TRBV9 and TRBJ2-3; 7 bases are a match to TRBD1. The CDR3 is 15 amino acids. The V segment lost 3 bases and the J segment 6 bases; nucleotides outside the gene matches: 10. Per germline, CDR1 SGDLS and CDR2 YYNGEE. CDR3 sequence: CASSARQGIVDTQYF. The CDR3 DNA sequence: TGTGCCAGCAGCGCACGACAGGGAATTGTTGATACGCAGTATTTT.